In its sample, the clone carrying this T cell receptor (beta chain) was seen many times. The antigen is not known. Researchers attached unique molecular identifiers to individual cDNA molecules. TCRdb re-analysed the 5' RACE reads in MiXCR, keeping a single row per CDR3 protein. Of 40,000 to 60,000 distinct CDR3 sequences listed, about 6% are singletons. V lost 0 bases and J 0 bases, leaving 5 bases between the germline ends. Germline assignment: CDR1 SGHAT and CDR2 FQNNGV. The CDR3 spans 14 residues. This sample was taken from a study of early T cells in non-severe SARS-CoV-2 infection. About the study: Chains from this unsorted whole-blood bulk RNA could not be paired. Whole-study results and caveats: Using VDJdb, the matching emphasized anti-spike CD8 responses while missing private and CD4 specificities.

This TCR came from an adult who was a healthcare worker with PCR-confirmed SARS-CoV-2 infection or an uninfected control (not recorded which). The source was whole blood, collected at baseline. The rearrangement links TRBV11-2 to TRBJ2-5; D unclear. CDR3 nucleotides: TGTGCCAGCAGCTTAGAGGGGTACCAAGAGACCCAGTACTTC. It encodes CASSLEGYQETQYF.